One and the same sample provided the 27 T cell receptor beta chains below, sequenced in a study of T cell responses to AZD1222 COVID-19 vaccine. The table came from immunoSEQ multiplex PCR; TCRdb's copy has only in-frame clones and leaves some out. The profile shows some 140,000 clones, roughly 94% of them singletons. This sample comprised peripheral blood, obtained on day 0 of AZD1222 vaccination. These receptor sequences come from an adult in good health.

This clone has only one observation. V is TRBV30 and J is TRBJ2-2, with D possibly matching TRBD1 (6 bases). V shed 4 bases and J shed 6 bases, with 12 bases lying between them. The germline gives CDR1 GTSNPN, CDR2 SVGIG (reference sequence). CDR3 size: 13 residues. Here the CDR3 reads CAWIRGYAGELFF. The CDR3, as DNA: TGTGCCTGGATAAGGGGGTATGCCGGGGAGCTGTTTTTT.

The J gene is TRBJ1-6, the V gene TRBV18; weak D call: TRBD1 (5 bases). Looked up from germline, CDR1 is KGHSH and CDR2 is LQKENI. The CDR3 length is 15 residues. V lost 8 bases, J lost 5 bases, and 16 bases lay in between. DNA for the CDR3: TGTGCCAGCACCCTTCAGGGAGGGGATAATTCACCCCTCCACTTT. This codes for CASTLQGGDNSPLHF.

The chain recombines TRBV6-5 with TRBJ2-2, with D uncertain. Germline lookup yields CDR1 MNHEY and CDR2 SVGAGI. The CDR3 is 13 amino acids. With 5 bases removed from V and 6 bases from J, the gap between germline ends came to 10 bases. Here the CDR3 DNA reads TGTGCCAGCAGTCTCCTCGTGCCCGGGGAGCTGTTTTTT. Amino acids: CASSLLVPGELFF.

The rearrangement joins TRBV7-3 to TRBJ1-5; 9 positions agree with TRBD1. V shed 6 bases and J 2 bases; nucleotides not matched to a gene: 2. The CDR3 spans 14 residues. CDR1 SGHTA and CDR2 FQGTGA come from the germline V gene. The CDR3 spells CASRGQGRNQPQHF. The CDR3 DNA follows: TGTGCCAGCAGGGGACAGGGTCGCAATCAGCCCCAGCATTTT.

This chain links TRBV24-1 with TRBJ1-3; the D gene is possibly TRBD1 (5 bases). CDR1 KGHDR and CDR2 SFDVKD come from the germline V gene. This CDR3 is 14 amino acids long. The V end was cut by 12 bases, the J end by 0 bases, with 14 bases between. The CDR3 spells CAERGCNSGNTIYF. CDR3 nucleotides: TGTGCCGAACGGGGGTGTAACTCTGGAAACACCATATATTTT.

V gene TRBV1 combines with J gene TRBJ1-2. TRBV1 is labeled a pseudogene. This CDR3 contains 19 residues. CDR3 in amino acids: CTSSQAHGGGRDVNYGYTF. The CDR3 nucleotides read TGCACCAGCAGCCAAGCCCACGGGGGAGGCAGGGATGTCAACTATGGCTACACCTTC.

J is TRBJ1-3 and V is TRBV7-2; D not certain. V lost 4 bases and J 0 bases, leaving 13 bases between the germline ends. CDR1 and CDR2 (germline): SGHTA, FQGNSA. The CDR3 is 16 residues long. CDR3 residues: CASSSMPGNSGNTIYF. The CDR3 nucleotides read TGTGCCAGCAGCTCCATGCCTGGCAACTCTGGAAACACCATATATTTT.

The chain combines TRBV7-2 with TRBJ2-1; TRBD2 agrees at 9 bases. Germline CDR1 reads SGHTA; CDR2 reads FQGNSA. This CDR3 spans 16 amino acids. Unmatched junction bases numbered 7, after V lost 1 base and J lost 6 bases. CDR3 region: CASSLVGGGAANEQFF. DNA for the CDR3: TGTGCCAGCAGCTTAGTAGGCGGGGGGGCGGCCAATGAGCAGTTCTTC. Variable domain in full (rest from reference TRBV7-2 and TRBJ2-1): GAGVSQSPSNKVTEKGKDVELRCDPISGHTALYWYRQSLGQGLEFLIYFQGNSAPDKSGLPSDRFSAERTGGSVSTLTIQRTQQEDSAVYLCASSLVGGGAANEQFFGPGTRLTVL.

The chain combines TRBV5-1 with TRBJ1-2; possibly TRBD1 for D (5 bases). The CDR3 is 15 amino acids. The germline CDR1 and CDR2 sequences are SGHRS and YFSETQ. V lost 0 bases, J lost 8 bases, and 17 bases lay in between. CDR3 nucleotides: TGCGCCAGCAGCTTGGCCCCAGAGGGGCTTAAGGGCTACACCTTC. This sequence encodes CASSLAPEGLKGYTF.

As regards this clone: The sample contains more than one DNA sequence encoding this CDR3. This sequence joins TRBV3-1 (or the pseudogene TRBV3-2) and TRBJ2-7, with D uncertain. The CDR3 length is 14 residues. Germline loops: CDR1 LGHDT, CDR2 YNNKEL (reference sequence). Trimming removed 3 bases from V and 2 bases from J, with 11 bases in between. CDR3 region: CASSQGSGPYEQYF. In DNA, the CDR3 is TGTGCCAGCAGCCAGGGCTCCGGACCCTACGAGCAGTACTTC.

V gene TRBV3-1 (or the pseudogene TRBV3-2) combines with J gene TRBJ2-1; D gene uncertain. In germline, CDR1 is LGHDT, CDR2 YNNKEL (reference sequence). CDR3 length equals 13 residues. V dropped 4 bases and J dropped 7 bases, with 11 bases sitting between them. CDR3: CASSRASGNEQFF. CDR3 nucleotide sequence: TGTGCCAGCAGCCGGGCGTCCGGGAATGAGCAGTTCTTC.

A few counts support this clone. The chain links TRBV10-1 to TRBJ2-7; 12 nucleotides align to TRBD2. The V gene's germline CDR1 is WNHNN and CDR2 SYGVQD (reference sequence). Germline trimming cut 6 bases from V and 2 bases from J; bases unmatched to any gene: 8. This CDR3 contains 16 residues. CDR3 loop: CASRDSSGGAAYEQYF. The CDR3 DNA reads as TGCGCCAGCAGAGACTCTAGCGGGGGGGCCGCCTACGAGCAGTACTTC.

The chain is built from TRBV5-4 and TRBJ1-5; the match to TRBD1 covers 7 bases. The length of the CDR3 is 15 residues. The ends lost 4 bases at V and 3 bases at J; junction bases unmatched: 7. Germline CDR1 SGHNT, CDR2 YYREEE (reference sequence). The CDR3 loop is CASSLTGEDNQPQHF. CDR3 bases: TGTGCCAGCAGCCTCACAGGGGAAGACAATCAGCCCCAGCATTTT.

CDR3 loop: CASSLPATGNTIYF. CDR3 in DNA: TGTGCCAGCAGCTTGCCAGCCACTGGAAACACCATATATTTT. V gene TRBV5-6 combines with J gene TRBJ1-3; D remains ambiguous. Germline CDR1 is SGHDT and CDR2 is YYEEEE. V lost 1 base to trimming and J lost 2 bases, with 7 bases between them. The CDR3 is 14 residues long.

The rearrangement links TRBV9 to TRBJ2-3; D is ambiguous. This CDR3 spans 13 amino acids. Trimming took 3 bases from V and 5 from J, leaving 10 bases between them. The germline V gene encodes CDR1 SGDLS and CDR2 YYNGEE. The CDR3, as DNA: TGTGCCAGCAGCGACCCCCCCGGAGATACGCAGTATTTT. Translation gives CASSDPPGDTQYF.

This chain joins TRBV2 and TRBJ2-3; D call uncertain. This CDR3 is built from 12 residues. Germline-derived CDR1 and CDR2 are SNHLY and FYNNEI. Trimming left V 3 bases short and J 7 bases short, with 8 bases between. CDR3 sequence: CASSEGGYTQYF. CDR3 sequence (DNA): TGTGCCAGCAGTGAGGGCGGATATACGCAGTATTTT.

The CDR3 region is CASSVGMFNQPQHF. The CDR3 DNA is TGTGCCAGCAGCGTAGGGATGTTCAACCAGCCCCAGCATTTT. The genes are TRBV9 and TRBJ1-5; no reliable D call. From germline, CDR1 is SGDLS and CDR2 YYNGEE. The CDR3 is made up of 14 amino acids. V gave up 0 bases and J gave up 7 bases, with 11 bases separating them. Together with reference TRBV9 and TRBJ1-5, the CDR3 gives the full variable domain: DSGVTQTPKHLITATGQRVTLRCSPRSGDLSVYWYQQSLDQGLQFLIQYYNGEERAKGNILERFSAQQFPDLHSELNLSSLELGDSALYFCASSVGMFNQPQHFGDGTRLSIL.

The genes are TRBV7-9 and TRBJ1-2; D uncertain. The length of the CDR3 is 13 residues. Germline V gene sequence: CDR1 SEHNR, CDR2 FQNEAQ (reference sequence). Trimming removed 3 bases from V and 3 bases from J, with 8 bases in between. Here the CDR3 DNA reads TGTGCCAGCAGCTTTCGAGGCGACTATGGCTACACCTTC. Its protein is CASSFRGDYGYTF.

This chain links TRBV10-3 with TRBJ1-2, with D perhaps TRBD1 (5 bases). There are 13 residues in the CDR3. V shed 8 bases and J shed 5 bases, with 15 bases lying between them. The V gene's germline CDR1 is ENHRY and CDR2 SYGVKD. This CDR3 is CAIARDAGYGYTF. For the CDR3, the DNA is TGTGCCATCGCCAGGGACGCGGGGTATGGCTACACCTTC.

The CDR3 here is CASSPSSGGEKLFF. DNA for the CDR3: TGTGCCAGCTCACCCAGTTCGGGAGGGGAAAAACTGTTTTTT. The rearrangement uses TRBV18 and TRBJ1-4; no clear D. The CDR3 has 14 amino acids. CDR1 and CDR2 from the germline V gene are KGHSH and LQKENI. The V end lost 3 bases, the J end lost 8 bases, and 13 bases lay between the germline ends.

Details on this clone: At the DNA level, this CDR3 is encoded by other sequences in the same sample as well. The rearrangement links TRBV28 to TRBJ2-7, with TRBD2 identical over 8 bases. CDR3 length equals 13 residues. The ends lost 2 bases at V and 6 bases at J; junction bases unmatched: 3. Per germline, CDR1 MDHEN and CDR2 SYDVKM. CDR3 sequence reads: CASSLRLAGEQYF. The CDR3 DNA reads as TGTGCCAGCAGTTTAAGGCTAGCGGGCGAGCAGTACTTC.

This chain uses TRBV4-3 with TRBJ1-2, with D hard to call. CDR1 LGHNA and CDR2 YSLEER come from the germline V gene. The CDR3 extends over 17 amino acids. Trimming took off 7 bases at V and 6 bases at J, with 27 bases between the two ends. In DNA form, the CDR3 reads TGCGCCAGCACCGGGTATGGGAGTAATACGAAAAGAGATGGCTACACCTTC. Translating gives CASTGYGSNTKRDGYTF.

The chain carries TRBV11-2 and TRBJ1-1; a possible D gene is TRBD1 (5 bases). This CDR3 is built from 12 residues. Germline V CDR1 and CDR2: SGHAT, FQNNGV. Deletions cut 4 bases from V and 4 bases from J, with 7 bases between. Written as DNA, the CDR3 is TGTGCCAGCAGCTCGACAGCCACTGAAGCTTTCTTT. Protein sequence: CASSSTATEAFF.

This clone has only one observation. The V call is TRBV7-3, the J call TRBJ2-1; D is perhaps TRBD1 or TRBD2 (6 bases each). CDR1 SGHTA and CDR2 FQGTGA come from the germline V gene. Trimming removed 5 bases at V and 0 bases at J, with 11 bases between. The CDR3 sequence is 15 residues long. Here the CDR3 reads CASSIGGSSYNEQFF. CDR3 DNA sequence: TGTGCCAGCAGCATCGGGGGCAGCTCCTACAATGAGCAGTTCTTC.

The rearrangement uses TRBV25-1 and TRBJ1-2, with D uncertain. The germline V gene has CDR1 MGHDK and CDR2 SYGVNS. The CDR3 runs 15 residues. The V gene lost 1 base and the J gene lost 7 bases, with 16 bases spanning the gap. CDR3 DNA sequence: TGTGCCAGCAGTGAATCGATGGGCAGAGCCGGTGGCTACACCTTC. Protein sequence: CASSESMGRAGGYTF.

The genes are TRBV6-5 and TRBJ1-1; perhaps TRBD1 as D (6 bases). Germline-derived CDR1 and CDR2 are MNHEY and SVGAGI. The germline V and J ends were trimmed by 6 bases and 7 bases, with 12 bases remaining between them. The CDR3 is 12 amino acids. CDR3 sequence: CASSGQGIEAFF. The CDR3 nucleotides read TGTGCCAGCAGCGGCCAGGGGATTGAAGCTTTCTTT.

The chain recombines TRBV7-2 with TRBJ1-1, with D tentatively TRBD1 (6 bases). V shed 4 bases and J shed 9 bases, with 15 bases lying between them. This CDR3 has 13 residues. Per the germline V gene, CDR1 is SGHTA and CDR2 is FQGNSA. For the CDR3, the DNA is TGTGCCAGCAGCTCCCTTGCTGGGACACAAGCTTTCTTT. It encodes CASSSLAGTQAFF.